This T cell receptor (beta chain) was found in a study of T cell responses to AZD1222 COVID-19 vaccine. On this clone: Its target is not known.

Method: immunoSEQ multiplex PCR; TCRdb's copy keeps in-frame clones and lacks some. The sample shows 150,000 to 200,000 clones, about 87% of them seen only once. Study findings and constraints: Clonal diversity was possibly underestimated, and the donors were mostly white British, with more females. Samples come after the peak T cell response, not at day 14. Baseline serology detected seropositivity in only six AZD1222 recipients. CD4 TCRs associated with vaccination spanned spike, dominating at 160-218 and 743-854.

Sequencing was performed on peripheral blood, taken on day 0 of AZD1222 vaccination. This sequence originates from an adult in good health.

Written as DNA, the CDR3 is TGTGCCAGCAGCTCAACGGGCACCATGTCAGATACGCAGTATTTT. Protein sequence: CASSSTGTMSDTQYF. The chain uses TRBV7-9 and TRBJ2-3; D is unresolved. The ends were cut back, 4 bases at V and 4 bases at J, with 15 bases in the middle. This CDR3 contains 15 residues. Germline V CDR1 and CDR2: SEHNR, FQNEAQ (reference sequence).